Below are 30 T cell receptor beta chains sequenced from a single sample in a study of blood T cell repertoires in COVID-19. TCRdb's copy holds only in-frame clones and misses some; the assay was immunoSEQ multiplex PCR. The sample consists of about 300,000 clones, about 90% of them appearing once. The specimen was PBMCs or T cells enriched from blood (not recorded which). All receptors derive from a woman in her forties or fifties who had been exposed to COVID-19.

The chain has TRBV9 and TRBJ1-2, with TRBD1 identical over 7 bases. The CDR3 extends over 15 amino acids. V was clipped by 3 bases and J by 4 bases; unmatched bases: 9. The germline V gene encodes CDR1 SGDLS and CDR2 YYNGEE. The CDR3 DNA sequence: TGTGCCAGCAGCGCAACAGGGGCGACCATCTATGGCTACACCTTC. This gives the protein CASSATGATIYGYTF.

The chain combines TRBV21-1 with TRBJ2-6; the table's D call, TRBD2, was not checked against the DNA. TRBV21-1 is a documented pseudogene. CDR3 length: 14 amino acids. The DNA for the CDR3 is TGTGCCAGCAACGAAGAGGCTGGGGCCAACGTCCTGACTTTC. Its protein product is CASNEEAGANVLTF.

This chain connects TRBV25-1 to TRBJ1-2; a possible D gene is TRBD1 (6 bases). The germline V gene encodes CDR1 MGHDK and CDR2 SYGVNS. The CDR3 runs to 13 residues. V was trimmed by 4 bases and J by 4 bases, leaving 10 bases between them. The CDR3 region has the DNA TGTGCCAGCAGTGTACCAGGGGCCTATGGCTACACCTTC. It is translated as CASSVPGAYGYTF.

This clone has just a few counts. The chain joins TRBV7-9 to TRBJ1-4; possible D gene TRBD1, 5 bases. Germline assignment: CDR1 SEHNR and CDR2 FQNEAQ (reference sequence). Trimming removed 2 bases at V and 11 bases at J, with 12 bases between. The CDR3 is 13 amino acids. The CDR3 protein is CASSLLDTRKLFF. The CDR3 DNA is TGTGCCAGCAGCTTACTGGACACACGGAAACTGTTTTTT.

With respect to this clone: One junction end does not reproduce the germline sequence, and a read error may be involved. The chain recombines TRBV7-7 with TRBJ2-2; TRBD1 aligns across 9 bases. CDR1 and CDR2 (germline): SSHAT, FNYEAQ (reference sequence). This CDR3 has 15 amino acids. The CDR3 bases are TGTGCTAGCAGCCCCGGGACAGGGATCACCGGGGAGCTGTTTTTT. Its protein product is CASSPGTGITGELFF.

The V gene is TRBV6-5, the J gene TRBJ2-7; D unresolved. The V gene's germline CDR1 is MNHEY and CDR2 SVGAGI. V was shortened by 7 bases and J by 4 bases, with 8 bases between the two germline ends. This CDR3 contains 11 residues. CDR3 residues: CASMSSYEQYF. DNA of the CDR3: TGTGCCAGCATGAGTAGTTACGAGCAGTACTTC.

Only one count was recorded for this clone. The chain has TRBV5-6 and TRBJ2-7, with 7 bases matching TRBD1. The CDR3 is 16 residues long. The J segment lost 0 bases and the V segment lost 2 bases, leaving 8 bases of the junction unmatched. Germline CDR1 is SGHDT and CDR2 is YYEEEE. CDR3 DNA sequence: TGTGCCAGCAGCTTTTACGACAGGGAACCCTCCTACGAGCAGTACTTC. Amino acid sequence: CASSFYDREPSYEQYF. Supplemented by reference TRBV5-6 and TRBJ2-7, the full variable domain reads DAGVTQSPTHLIKTRGQQVTLRCSPKSGHDTVSWYQQALGQGPQFIFQYYEEEERQRGNFPDRFSGHQFPNYSSELNVNALLLGDSALYLCASSFYDREPSYEQYFGPGTRLTVT.

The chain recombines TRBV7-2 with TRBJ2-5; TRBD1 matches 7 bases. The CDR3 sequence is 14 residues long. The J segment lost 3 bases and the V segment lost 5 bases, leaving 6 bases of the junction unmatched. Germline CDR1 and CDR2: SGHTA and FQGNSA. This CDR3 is CASSPRTGEETQYF. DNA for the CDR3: TGTGCCAGCAGCCCCCGGACAGGAGAAGAGACCCAGTACTTC.

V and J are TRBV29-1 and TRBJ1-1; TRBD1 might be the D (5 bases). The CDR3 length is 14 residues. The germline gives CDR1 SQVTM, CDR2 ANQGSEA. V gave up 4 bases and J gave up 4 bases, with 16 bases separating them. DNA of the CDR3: TGCAGCGTTGTGGGTGCAGGGAGGTTCACTGAAGCTTTCTTT. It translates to CSVVGAGRFTEAFF. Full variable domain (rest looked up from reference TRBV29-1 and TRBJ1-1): SAVISQKPSRDICQRGTSLTIQCQVDSQVTMMFWYRQQPGQSLTLIATANQGSEATYESGFVIDKFPISRPNLTFSTLTVSNMSPEDSSIYLCSVVGAGRFTEAFFGQGTRLTVV.

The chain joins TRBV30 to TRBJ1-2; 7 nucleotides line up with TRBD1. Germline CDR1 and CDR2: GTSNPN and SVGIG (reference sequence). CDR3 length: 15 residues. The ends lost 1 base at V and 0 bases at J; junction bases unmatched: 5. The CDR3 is CAWSGIQGTNYGYTF. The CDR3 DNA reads TGTGCCTGGAGTGGGATACAGGGGACTAACTATGGCTACACCTTC.

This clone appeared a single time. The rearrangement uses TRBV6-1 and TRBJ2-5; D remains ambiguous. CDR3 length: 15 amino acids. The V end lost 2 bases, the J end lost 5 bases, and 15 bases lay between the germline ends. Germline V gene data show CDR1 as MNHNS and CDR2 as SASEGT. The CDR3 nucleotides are TGTGCCAGCAGTGAAATCTGGAGTGTGGATGAGACCCAGTACTTC. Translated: CASSEIWSVDETQYF.

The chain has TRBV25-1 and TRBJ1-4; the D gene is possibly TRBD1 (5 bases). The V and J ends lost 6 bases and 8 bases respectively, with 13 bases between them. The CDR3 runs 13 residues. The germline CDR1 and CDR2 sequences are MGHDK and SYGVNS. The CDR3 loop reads CASRGTNREKLFF. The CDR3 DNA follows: TGTGCCAGCAGGGGAACCAACAGGGAAAAACTGTTTTTT.

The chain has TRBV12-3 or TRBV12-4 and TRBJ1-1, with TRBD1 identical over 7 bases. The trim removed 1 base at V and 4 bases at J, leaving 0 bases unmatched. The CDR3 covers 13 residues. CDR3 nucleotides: TGTGCCAGCAGTTTAGACAGGGGCACTGAAGCTTTCTTT. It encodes CASSLDRGTEAFF.

CDR3 region: CASSVRDRVTYEQYF. The CDR3 region has the DNA TGTGCCAGCAGCGTGAGGGACAGGGTTACCTACGAGCAGTACTTC. The genes are TRBV5-4 and TRBJ2-7; 9 bases are a match to TRBD1. The CDR3 loop spans 15 amino acids. With V trimmed by 4 bases and J by 2 bases, 7 bases remained unmatched. From germline, CDR1 is SGHNT and CDR2 YYREEE (reference sequence).

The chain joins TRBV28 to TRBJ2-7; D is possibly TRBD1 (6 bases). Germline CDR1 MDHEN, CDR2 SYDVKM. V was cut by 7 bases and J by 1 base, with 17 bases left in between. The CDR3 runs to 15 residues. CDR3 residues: CASTNQGSDSYEQYF. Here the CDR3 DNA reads TGTGCCAGCACCAACCAGGGGTCCGATTCCTACGAGCAGTACTTC.

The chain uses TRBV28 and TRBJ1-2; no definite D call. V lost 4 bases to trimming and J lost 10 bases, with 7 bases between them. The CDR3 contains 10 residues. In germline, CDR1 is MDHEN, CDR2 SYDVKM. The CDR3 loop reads CASSSKAYTF. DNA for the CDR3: TGTGCCAGCAGTTCCAAAGCCTACACCTTC.

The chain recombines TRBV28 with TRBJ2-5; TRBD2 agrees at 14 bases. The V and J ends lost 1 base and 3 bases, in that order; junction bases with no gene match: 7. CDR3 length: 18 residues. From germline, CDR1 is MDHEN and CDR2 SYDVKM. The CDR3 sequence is CASSLYGTSGGLEETQYF. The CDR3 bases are TGTGCCAGCAGTTTATACGGGACTAGCGGGGGTTTGGAAGAGACCCAGTACTTC.

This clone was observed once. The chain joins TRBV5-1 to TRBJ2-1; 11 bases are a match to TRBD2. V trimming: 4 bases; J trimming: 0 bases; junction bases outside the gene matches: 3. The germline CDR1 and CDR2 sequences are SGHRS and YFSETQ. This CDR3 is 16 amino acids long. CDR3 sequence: CASSTGLAGSYNEQFF. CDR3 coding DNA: TGCGCCAGCAGCACCGGACTAGCGGGCTCCTACAATGAGCAGTTCTTC. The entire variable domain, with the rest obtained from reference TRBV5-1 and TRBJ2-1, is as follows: KAGVTQTPRYLIKTRGQQVTLSCSPISGHRSVSWYQQTPGQGLQFLFEYFSETQRNKGNFPGRFSGRQFSNSRSEMNVSTLELGDSALYLCASSTGLAGSYNEQFFGPGTRLTVL.

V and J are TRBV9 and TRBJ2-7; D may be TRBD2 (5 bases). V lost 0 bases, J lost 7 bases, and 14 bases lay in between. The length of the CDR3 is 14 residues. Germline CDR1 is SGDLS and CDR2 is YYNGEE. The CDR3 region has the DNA TGTGCCAGCAGCGTAGAGTCGGGGAACCGTGAGCAGTACTTC. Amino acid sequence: CASSVESGNREQYF.

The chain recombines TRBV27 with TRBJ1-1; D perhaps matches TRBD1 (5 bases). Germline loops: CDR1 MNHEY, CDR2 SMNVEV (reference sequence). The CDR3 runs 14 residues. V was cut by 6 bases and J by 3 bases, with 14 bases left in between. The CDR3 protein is CASSTRGTDTEAFF. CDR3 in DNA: TGTGCCAGCAGCACGCGGGGGACGGACACTGAAGCTTTCTTT.

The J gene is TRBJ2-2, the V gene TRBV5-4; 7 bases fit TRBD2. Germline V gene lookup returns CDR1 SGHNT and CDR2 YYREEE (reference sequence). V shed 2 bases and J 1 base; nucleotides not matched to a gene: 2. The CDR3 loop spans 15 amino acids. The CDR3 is CASSFSGGNTGELFF. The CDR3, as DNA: TGTGCCAGCAGCTTTTCGGGGGGGAACACCGGGGAGCTGTTTTTT.

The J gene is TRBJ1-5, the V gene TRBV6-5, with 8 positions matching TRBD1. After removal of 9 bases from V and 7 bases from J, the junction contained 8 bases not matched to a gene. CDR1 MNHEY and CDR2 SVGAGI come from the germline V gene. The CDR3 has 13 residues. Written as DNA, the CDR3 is TGTGCCAGTGGACAGGGAATATCGCAGCCCCAGCATTTT. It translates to CASGQGISQPQHF.

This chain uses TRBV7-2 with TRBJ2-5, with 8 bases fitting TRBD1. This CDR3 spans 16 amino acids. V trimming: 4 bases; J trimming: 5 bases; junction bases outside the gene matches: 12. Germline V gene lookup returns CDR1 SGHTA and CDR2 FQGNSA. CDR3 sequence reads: CASSSNLQGDGETQYF. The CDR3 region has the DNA TGTGCCAGCAGCTCCAACCTACAGGGGGATGGGGAGACCCAGTACTTC.

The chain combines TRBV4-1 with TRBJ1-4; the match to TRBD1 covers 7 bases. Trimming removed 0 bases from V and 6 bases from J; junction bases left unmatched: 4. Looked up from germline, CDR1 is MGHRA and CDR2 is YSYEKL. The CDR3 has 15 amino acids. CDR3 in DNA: TGCGCCAGCAGCCAAGATGGCAGGGGGGATGAAAAACTGTTTTTT. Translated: CASSQDGRGDEKLFF.

The CDR3 spells CASSQEGQTNTEAFF. The CDR3 DNA is TGTGCCAGCAGCCAAGAGGGACAGACGAACACTGAAGCTTTCTTT. The genes are TRBV3-1 (or the pseudogene TRBV3-2) and TRBJ1-1; 7 nucleotides line up with TRBD1. This CDR3 has 15 amino acids. Germline-derived CDR1 and CDR2 are LGHDT and YNNKEL (reference sequence). With 0 bases clipped from V and 1 base from J, the junction kept 2 bases outside the gene matches.

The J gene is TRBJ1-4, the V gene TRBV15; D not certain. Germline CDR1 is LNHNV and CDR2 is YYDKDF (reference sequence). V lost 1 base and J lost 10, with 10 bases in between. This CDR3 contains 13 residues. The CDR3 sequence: CATSRAGKVKLFF. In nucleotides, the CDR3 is TGTGCCACCAGCAGAGCCGGGAAGGTAAAACTGTTTTTT.

CDR3 sequence (DNA): TGTGCCAGCAGTCCCCCGGGACTAGCCGGTTTCAATGAGCAGTTCTTC. It is translated as CASSPPGLAGFNEQFF. The chain links TRBV5-4 to TRBJ2-1; 9 nucleotides match TRBD2. The CDR3 spans 16 residues. Germline V gene data show CDR1 as SGHNT and CDR2 as YYREEE (reference sequence). The V gene end was trimmed by 5 bases and the J gene end by 6 bases; junction bases not matched to a gene: 12.

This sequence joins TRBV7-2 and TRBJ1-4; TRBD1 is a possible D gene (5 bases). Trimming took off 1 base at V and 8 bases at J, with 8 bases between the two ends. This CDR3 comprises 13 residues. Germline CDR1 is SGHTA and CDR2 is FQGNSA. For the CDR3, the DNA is TGTGCCAGCAGCTTAGGACAGAACGAAAAACTGTTTTTT. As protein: CASSLGQNEKLFF.

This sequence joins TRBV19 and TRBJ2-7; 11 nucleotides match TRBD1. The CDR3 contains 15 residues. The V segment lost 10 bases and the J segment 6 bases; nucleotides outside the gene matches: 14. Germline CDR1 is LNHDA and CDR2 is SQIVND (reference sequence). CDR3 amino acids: CATPGGGQGVSEQYF. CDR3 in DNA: TGTGCCACCCCTGGGGGGGGACAGGGGGTGTCCGAGCAGTACTTC.

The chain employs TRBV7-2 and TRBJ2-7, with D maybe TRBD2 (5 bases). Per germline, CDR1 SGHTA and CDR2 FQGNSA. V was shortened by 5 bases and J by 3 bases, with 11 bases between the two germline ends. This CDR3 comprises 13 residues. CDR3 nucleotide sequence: TGTGCCAGCAGCACGGACCGGGGCTACGAGCAGTACTTC. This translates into CASSTDRGYEQYF.